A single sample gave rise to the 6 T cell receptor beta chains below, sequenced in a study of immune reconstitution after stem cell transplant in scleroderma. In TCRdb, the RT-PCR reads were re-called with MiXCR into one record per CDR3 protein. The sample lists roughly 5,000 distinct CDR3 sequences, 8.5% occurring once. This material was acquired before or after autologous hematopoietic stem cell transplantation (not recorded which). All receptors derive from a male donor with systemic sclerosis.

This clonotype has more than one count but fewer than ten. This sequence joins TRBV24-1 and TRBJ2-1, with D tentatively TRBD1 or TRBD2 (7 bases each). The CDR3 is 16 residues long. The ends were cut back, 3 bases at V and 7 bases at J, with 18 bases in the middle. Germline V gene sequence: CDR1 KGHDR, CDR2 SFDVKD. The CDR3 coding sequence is TGTGCCACCAGTGATCCAGGGGGTAGCGGGCCAAATGAGCAGTTCTTC. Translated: CATSDPGGSGPNEQFF.

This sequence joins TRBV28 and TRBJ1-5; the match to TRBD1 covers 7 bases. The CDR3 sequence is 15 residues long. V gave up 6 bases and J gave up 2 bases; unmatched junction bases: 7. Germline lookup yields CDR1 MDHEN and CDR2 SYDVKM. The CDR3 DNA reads TGTGCCAGCAGCTACCAGGGGGTCCGCAATCAGCCCCAGCATTTT. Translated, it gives CASSYQGVRNQPQHF.

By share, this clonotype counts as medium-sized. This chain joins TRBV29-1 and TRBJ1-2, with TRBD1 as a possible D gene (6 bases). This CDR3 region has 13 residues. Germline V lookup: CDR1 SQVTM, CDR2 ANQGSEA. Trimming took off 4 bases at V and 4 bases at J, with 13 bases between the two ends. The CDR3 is CSVVVGGTYGYTF. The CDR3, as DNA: TGCAGCGTTGTAGTAGGGGGAACCTATGGCTACACCTTC.

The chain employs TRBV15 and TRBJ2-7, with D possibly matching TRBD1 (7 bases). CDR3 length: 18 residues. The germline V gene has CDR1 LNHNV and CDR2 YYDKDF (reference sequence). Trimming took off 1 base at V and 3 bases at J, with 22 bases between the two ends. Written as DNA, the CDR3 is TGTGCCACCAGCAGAGGTTGGGGGGTCGGGACAGAGGTCTACGAGCAGTACTTC. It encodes CATSRGWGVGTEVYEQYF.

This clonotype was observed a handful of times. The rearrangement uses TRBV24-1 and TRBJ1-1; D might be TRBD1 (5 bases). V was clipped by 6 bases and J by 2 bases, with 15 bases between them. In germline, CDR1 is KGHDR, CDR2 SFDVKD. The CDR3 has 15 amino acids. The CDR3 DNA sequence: TGTGCCACCAGTTCACCCGGGACTGACAACACTGAAGCTTTCTTT. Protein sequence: CATSSPGTDNTEAFF.

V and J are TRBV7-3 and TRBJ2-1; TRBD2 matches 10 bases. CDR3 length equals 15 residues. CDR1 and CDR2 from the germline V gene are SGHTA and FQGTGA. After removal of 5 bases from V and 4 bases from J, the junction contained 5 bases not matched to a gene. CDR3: CASSPGTSAYNEQFF. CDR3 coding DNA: TGTGCCAGCAGCCCCGGGACTAGCGCTTACAATGAGCAGTTCTTC. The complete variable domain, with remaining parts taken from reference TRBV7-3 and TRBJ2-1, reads GAGVSQTPSNKVTEKGKYVELRCDPISGHTALYWYRQSLGQGPEFLIYFQGTGAADDSGLPNDRFFAVRPEGSVSTLKIQRTERGDSAVYLCASSPGTSAYNEQFFGPGTRLTVL.